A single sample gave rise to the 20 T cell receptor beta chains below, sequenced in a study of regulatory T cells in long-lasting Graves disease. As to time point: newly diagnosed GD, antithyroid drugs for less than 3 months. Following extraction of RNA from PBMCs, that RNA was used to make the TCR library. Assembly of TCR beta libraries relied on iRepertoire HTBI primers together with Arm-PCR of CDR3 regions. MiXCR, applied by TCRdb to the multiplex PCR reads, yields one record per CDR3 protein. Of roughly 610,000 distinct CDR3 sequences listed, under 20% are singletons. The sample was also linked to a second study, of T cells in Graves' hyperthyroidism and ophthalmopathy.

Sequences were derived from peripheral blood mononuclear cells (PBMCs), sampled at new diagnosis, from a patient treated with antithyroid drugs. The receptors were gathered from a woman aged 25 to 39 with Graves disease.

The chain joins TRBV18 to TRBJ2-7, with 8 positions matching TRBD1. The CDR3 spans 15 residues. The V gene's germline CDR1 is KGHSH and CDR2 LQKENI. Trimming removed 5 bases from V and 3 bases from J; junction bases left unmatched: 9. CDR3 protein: CASSSGQGLDYEQYF. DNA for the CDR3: TGTGCCAGCTCATCTGGACAGGGCCTAGACTACGAGCAGTACTTC. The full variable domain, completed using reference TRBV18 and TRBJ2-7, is NAGVMQNPRHLVRRRGQEARLRCSPMKGHSHVYWYRQLPEEGLKFMVYLQKENIIDESGMPKERFSAEFPKEGPSILRIQQVVRGDSAAYFCASSSGQGLDYEQYFGPGTRLTVT.

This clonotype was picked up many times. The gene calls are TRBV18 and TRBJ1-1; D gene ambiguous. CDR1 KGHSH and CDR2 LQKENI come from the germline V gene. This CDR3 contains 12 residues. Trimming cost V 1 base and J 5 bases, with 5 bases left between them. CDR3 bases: TGTGCCAGCTCACCACGGCGGACTGAAGCTTTCTTT. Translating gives CASSPRRTEAFF. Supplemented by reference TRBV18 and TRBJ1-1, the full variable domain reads NAGVMQNPRHLVRRRGQEARLRCSPMKGHSHVYWYRQLPEEGLKFMVYLQKENIIDESGMPKERFSAEFPKEGPSILRIQQVVRGDSAAYFCASSPRRTEAFFGQGTRLTVV.

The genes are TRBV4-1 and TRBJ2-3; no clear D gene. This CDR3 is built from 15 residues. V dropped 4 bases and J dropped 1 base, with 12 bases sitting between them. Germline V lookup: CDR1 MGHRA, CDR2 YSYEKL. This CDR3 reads CASSLVDGGTDTQYF. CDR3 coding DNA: TGCGCCAGCAGCCTAGTCGACGGCGGCACAGATACGCAGTATTTT.

The CDR3 protein is CASSPRQEPSPLHF. Here the CDR3 DNA reads TGTGCCAGCTCACCACGTCAGGAACCATCACCCCTCCACTTT. The gene calls are TRBV18 and TRBJ1-6, with D uncertain. The CDR3 sequence is 14 residues long. Germline V gene lookup returns CDR1 KGHSH and CDR2 LQKENI. The V and J ends lost 1 base and 10 bases respectively, with 11 bases between them.

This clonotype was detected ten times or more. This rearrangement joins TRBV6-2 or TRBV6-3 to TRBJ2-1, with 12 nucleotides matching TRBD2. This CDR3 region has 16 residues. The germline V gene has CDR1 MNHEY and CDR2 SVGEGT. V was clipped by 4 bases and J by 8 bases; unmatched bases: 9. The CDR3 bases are TGTGCCAGCAGTTTAGCGACTAGCGGGAGTAGGGATGAGCAGTTCTTC. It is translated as CASSLATSGSRDEQFF.

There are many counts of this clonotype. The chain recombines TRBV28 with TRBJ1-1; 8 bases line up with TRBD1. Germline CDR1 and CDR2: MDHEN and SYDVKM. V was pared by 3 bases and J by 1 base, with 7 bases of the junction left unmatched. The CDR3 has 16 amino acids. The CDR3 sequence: CASSLAGQGRNTEAFF. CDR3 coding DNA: TGTGCCAGCAGTTTGGCTGGACAGGGCAGGAACACTGAAGCTTTCTTT.

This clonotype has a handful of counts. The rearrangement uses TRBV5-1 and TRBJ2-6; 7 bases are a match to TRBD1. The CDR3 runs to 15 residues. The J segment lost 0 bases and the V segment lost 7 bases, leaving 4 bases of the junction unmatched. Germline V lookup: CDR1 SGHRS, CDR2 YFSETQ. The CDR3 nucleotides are TGCGCCAGCCGGGACAGCGTCTCTGGGGCCAACGTCCTGACTTTC. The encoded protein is CASRDSVSGANVLTF.

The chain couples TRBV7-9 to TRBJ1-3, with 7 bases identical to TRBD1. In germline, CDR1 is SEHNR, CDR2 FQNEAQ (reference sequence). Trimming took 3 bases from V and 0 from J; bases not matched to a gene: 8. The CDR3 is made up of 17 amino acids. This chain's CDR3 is CASSLGQLLFSGNTIYF. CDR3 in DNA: TGTGCCAGCAGCTTGGGACAGCTCCTCTTCTCTGGAAACACCATATATTTT. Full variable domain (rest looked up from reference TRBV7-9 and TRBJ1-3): DTGVSQNPRHKITKRGQNVTFRCDPISEHNRLYWYRQTLGQGPEFLTYFQNEAQLEKSRLLSDRFSAERPKGSFSTLEIQRTEQGDSAMYLCASSLGQLLFSGNTIYFGEGSWLTVV.

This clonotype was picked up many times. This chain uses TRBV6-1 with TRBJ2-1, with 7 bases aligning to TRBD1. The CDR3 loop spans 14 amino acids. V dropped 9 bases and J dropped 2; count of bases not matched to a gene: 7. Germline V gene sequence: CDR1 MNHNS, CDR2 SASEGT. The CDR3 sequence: CASDRDSTYNEQFF. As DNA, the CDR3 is TGTGCCAGTGACCGGGACAGCACCTACAATGAGCAGTTCTTC.

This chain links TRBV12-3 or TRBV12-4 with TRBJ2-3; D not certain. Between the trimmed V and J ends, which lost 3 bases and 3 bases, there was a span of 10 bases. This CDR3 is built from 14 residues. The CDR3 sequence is CASSFGKATDTQYF. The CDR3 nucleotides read TGTGCCAGCAGTTTTGGGAAAGCTACAGATACGCAGTATTTT.

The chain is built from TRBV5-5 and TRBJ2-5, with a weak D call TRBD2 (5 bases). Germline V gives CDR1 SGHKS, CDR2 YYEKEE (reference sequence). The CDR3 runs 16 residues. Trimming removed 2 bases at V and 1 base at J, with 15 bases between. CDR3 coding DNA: TGTGCCAGCAGCTTTCTCGGGGTGGGGTCCCAAGAGACCCAGTACTTC. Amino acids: CASSFLGVGSQETQYF.

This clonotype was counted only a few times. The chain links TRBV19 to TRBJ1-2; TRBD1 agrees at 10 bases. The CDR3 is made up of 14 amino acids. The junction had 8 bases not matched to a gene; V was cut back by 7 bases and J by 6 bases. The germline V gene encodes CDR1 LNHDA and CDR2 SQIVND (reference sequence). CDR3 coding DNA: TGTGCCAGTACCCGGGACAGGGGCTGGGATGGCTACACCTTC. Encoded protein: CASTRDRGWDGYTF.

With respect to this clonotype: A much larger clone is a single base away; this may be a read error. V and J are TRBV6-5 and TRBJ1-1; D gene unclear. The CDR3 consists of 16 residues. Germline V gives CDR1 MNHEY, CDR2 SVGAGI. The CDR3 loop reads CAGSYTDHTWNTEAFF. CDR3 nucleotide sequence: TGTGCCGGCAGTTACACCGACCACACTTGGAACACTGAAGCTTTCTTT.

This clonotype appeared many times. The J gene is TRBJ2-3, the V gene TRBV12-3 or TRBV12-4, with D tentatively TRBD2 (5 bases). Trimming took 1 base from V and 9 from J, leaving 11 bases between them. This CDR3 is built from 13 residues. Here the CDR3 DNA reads TGTGCCAGCAGTTTAGAGGGTGGAGGAACGCAGTATTTT. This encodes CASSLEGGGTQYF.

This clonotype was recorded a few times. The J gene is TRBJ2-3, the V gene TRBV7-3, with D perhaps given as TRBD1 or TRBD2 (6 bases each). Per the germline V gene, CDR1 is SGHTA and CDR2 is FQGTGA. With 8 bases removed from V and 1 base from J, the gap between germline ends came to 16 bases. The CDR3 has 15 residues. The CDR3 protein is CASSKGGTRTDTQYF. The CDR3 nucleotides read TGTGCCAGCTCTAAGGGGGGAACTCGCACAGATACGCAGTATTTT.

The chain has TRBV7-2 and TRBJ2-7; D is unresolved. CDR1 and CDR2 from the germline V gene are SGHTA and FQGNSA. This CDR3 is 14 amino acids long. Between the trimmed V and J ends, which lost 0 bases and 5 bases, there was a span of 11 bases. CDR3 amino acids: CASSLATLTHEQYF. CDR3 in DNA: TGTGCCAGCAGCTTAGCCACGCTTACCCACGAGCAGTACTTC. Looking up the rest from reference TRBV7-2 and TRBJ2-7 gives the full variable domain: GAGVSQSPSNKVTEKGKDVELRCDPISGHTALYWYRQSLGQGLEFLIYFQGNSAPDKSGLPSDRFSAERTGGSVSTLTIQRTQQEDSAVYLCASSLATLTHEQYFGPGTRLTVT.

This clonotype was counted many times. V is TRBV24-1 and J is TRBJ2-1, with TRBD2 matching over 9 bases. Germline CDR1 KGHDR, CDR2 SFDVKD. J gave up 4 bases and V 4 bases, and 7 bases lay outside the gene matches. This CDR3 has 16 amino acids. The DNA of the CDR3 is TGTGCCACCAGTGACAATCTAGCGGGACGATACAATGAGCAGTTCTTC. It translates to CATSDNLAGRYNEQFF.

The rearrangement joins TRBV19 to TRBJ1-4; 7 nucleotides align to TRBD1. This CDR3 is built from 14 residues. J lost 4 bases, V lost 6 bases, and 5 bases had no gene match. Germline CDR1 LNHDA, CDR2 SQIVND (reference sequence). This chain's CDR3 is CASRNTGVNEKLFF. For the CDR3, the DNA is TGTGCCAGTAGAAACACAGGGGTTAATGAAAAACTGTTTTTT.

CDR3 protein: CASSEALAGSTSEQFF. As DNA, the CDR3 is TGTGCCAGCAGTGAAGCGTTGGCGGGATCAACGAGTGAGCAGTTCTTC. The V and J genes are TRBV6-1 and TRBJ2-1, with D maybe TRBD2 (6 bases). The CDR3 is 16 residues long. CDR1 is MNHNS and CDR2 is SASEGT in the germline V gene. V lost 0 bases and J 9 bases, leaving 18 bases between the germline ends.

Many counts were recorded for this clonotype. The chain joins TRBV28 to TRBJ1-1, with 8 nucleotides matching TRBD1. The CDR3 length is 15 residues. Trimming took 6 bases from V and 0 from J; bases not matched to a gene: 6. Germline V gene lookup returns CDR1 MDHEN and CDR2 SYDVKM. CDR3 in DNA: TGTGCCAGCAGAAAAGGACAGGGAATGAACACTGAAGCTTTCTTT. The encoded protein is CASRKGQGMNTEAFF.